This is a list of T cell receptor beta chains from one sample in a study of blood T cell repertoires in COVID-19. Measured with immunoSEQ multiplex PCR; TCRdb has only the in-frame clones, and not every one. Counted here are about 400,000 clones, 80% to 90% occurring once; the ten biggest clones make up roughly 1.9%. Sequencing used PBMCs or T cells enriched from blood (not recorded which). The source is a man between 35 and 55 years old in a cohort exposed to, infected with or recovered from COVID-19 (not recorded which). Each CDR3 is given with its conserved first and last residue. D genes are given only for firm matches. Not every row has a clone size; where given, it reads once, few, many or a size class.

D gene	J gene	V gene	clone size	CDR3 protein	CDR3 DNA
TRBD1	TRBJ2-7	TRBV28	-	CASSPPGQGFHEQYF	TGTGCCAGCAGCCCTCCGGGACAGGGATTCCACGAGCAGTACTTC
TRBD2	TRBJ2-7	TRBV5-1	-	CASSFIPPRLAGVSLSYEQYF	TGCGCCAGCAGCTTTATTCCCCCACGGCTAGCGGGAGTTTCCCTCTCCTACGAGCAGTACTTC
TRBD2	TRBJ2-1	TRBV7-3	-	CASSLGLGTSGSNEQFF	TGTGCCAGCAGCTTAGGGCTCGGGACTAGCGGGAGCAATGAGCAGTTCTTC
-	TRBJ1-2	TRBV27	few	CASSETGFYGYTF	TGTGCCAGCAGTGAAACGGGGTTTTATGGCTACACCTTC
-	TRBJ2-2	TRBV11-1	-	CASTPYGKGSGELFF	TGTGCCAGCACCCCATACGGGAAGGGTTCCGGGGAGCTGTTTTTT
-	TRBJ1-5	TRBV6-5	-	CASNQNDQPQHF	TGTGCCAGCAACCAGAATGATCAGCCCCAGCATTTT
-	TRBJ2-2	TRBV19	-	CASSHTRNTGELFF	TGTGCCAGTAGTCACACACGAAACACCGGGGAGCTGTTTTTT
-	TRBJ2-1	TRBV25-1	once	CASSEYSGRSNEQFF	TGTGCCAGCAGTGAATATTCGGGTAGATCCAATGAGCAGTTCTTC
TRBD2	TRBJ2-7	TRBV20-1	-	CSATSGYEQYF	TGCAGTGCTACTAGCGGCTACGAGCAGTACTTC
TRBD1	TRBJ2-7	TRBV7-8	-	CASSDGQGAYEQYF	TGTGCCAGCAGCGACGGACAGGGGGCCTACGAGCAGTACTTC
TRBD1	TRBJ2-7	TRBV6-5	-	CASTGQVGYEQYF	TGTGCCAGCACTGGACAGGTCGGATACGAGCAGTACTTC
-	TRBJ1-1	TRBV18	-	CASSPMSRGWATEAFF	TGTGCCAGCTCACCGATGTCTAGGGGGTGGGCCACTGAAGCTTTCTTT
TRBD2	TRBJ2-7	TRBV11-2	-	CASSTTQTSGRFGEQYF	TGTGCCAGCAGCACCACGCAGACTAGCGGGAGATTCGGTGAGCAGTACTTC
TRBD2	TRBJ2-3	TRBV9	-	CASSAGTSGRYRTDTQYF	TGTGCCAGCAGCGCGGGGACTAGCGGGAGGTACCGCACAGATACGCAGTATTTT